The 16 T cell receptor beta chains presented below share a single source sample, sequenced in a study of identical twins. TCRdb re-called the 5' RACE reads through MiXCR, storing one row per CDR3 protein. Here the sample spans about 450,000 distinct CDR3 sequences, around 20% being singletons. Sequenced input: naive T cells sorted from blood. Source of these receptors: a man in his forties or fifties in good health.

This clonotype was seen more than once but under ten times. This chain joins TRBV15 and TRBJ2-7, with a tentative D call TRBD1 (6 bases). The CDR3 extends over 13 amino acids. Germline V CDR1 and CDR2: LNHNV, YYDKDF (reference sequence). With 0 bases removed from V and 4 bases from J, the gap between germline ends came to 7 bases. DNA of the CDR3: TGTGCCACCAGCAGAGAACAGGGTTACGAGCAGTACTTC. It codes for CATSREQGYEQYF.

The chain employs TRBV7-9 and TRBJ2-3; 10 bases are shared with TRBD1. The CDR3 runs 17 residues. Germline CDR1 SEHNR, CDR2 FQNEAQ (reference sequence). V lost 1 base, J lost 1 base, and 5 bases stayed unmatched. CDR3 protein: CASSLGPGTGGTDTQYF. The DNA of the CDR3 is TGTGCCAGCAGCTTAGGGCCCGGGACAGGGGGCACAGATACGCAGTATTTT.

This clonotype was counted many times. The genes are TRBV27 and TRBJ2-1; 7 bases match TRBD2. The V gene's germline CDR1 is MNHEY and CDR2 SMNVEV (reference sequence). This CDR3 is built from 15 residues. V shed 0 bases and J 4 bases; nucleotides not matched to a gene: 3. CDR3 nucleotide sequence: TGTGCCAGCAGTTTATCGGCTAGCGGATACAATGAGCAGTTCTTC. It codes for CASSLSASGYNEQFF.

This clonotype was recorded at least ten times. The CDR3, as DNA: TGTGCCAGCAGCTTGGGACAGGGGTACATTCAGTACTTC. Encoded protein: CASSLGQGYIQYF. The chain combines TRBV6-1 with TRBJ2-4, with 10 bases lining up with TRBD1. The ends lost 6 bases at V and 8 bases at J; junction bases unmatched: 4. Germline CDR1 reads MNHNS; CDR2 reads SASEGT. This CDR3 comprises 13 residues.

The table lists this clonotype with many counts. This rearrangement joins TRBV6-2 or TRBV6-3 to TRBJ2-5; 9 bases match TRBD2. The CDR3 covers 16 residues. The germline CDR1 and CDR2 sequences are MNHEY and SVGEGT. V lost 5 bases and J lost 3; bases outside the gene matches: 10. This chain's CDR3 is CASSHSGGKEKETQYF. The CDR3 nucleotides read TGTGCCAGCAGTCACAGCGGGGGGAAGGAGAAAGAGACCCAGTACTTC.

The sample holds many counts of this clonotype. V is TRBV7-2 and J is TRBJ2-7; TRBD2 matches at 7 bases. The ends lost 0 bases at V and 1 base at J; junction bases unmatched: 0. The germline V gene has CDR1 SGHTA and CDR2 FQGNSA. This CDR3 is built from 14 residues. CDR3 residues: CASSLALASYEQYF. DNA of the CDR3: TGTGCCAGCAGCTTAGCACTAGCGTCCTACGAGCAGTACTTC.

At least ten counts were recorded for this clonotype. The chain combines TRBV29-1 with TRBJ2-7, with D tentatively TRBD1 (5 bases). CDR3 size: 13 residues. With 4 bases removed from V and 6 bases from J, the gap between germline ends came to 16 bases. The germline gives CDR1 SQVTM, CDR2 ANQGSEA. CDR3 sequence (DNA): TGCAGCGTTGTCGTTCAGGGAAAGGGCGAGCAGTACTTC. It codes for CSVVVQGKGEQYF.

About this clonotype: The junction departs from the called germline gene at one end, perhaps through a read error. The rearrangement uses TRBV4-2 and TRBJ2-5; D possibly matches TRBD1 or TRBD2 (5 bases each). Germline loops: CDR1 LGHNA, CDR2 YNFKEQ. This CDR3 comprises 14 residues. CDR3 protein: CVSSQDWGLETQYF. Written as DNA, the CDR3 is TGTGTCAGCAGCCAAGATTGGGGGTTAGAGACCCAGTACTTC.

This clonotype has just a few counts. This chain connects TRBV28 to TRBJ2-2, with unresolved D. V lost 7 bases and J 2 bases, leaving 8 bases between the germline ends. There are 13 residues in the CDR3. Germline loops: CDR1 MDHEN, CDR2 SYDVKM. The DNA of the CDR3 is TGTGCCAGCATTGCGGACAACACCGGGGAGCTGTTTTTT. It specifies CASIADNTGELFF.

This clonotype was counted only a few times. The rearrangement joins TRBV4-3 to TRBJ2-5; tentatively, D is TRBD1 (5 bases). CDR1 is LGHNA, CDR2 YSLEER, per germline. With 4 bases removed from V and 7 bases from J, the gap between germline ends came to 25 bases. This CDR3 region has 17 residues. This chain's CDR3 is CASSPSVGPYDQGTQYF. CDR3 nucleotides: TGCGCCAGCAGCCCAAGTGTCGGACCGTATGACCAGGGGACCCAGTACTTC.

This clonotype was observed a handful of times. The V and J genes are TRBV29-1 and TRBJ1-6, with 8 bases fitting TRBD1. Germline V gene lookup returns CDR1 SQVTM and CDR2 ANQGSEA. The CDR3 spans 13 residues. Losses at the gene ends were 4 bases for V and 7 bases for J; bases not matched to a gene: 3. The CDR3 protein is CSVAGGVNSPLHF. CDR3 DNA: TGCAGCGTTGCAGGGGGCGTAAATTCACCCCTCCACTTT. The whole variable domain, remainder taken from reference TRBV29-1 and TRBJ1-6, is SAVISQKPSRDICQRGTSLTIQCQVDSQVTMMFWYRQQPGQSLTLIATANQGSEATYESGFVIDKFPISRPNLTFSTLTVSNMSPEDSSIYLCSVAGGVNSPLHFGNGTRLTVT.

There are many counts of this clonotype. The chain links TRBV9 to TRBJ2-7; no definite D call. Germline CDR1 reads SGDLS; CDR2 reads YYNGEE. The CDR3 spans 14 residues. Trimming took 0 bases from V and 0 from J, leaving 7 bases between them. The CDR3 here is CASSVVESSYEQYF. CDR3 bases: TGTGCCAGCAGCGTAGTGGAATCCTCCTACGAGCAGTACTTC.

This clonotype was seen many times. This sequence joins TRBV29-1 and TRBJ2-1; TRBD2 might be the D (5 bases). The CDR3 loop spans 16 amino acids. The germline CDR1 and CDR2 sequences are SQVTM and ANQGSEA. Trimming cost V 6 bases and J 8 bases, with 26 bases left between them. The CDR3 sequence: CSVQHAGSSARDEQFF. The CDR3 region has the DNA TGCAGCGTCCAACACGCGGGTAGCTCCGCAAGGGATGAGCAGTTCTTC.

The table lists this clonotype with many counts. The chain is built from TRBV12-3 or TRBV12-4 and TRBJ2-1, with D possibly being TRBD1 or TRBD2 (5 bases each). Trimming stripped 6 bases from V and 8 bases from J, with 23 bases between. This CDR3 has 16 residues. As DNA, the CDR3 is TGTGCCAGCAGCCCAGGGAGAGCGAACCGGCAATATGAGCAGTTCTTC. Its translation is CASSPGRANRQYEQFF.

The sample holds many counts of this clonotype. The genes are TRBV5-1 and TRBJ2-3; perhaps D is TRBD1 or TRBD2 (5 bases each). V was shortened by 1 base and J by 0 bases, with 9 bases between the two germline ends. This CDR3 has 15 amino acids. CDR1 and CDR2 (germline): SGHRS, YFSETQ. CDR3 loop: CASSLRGGSTDTQYF. CDR3 nucleotide sequence: TGCGCCAGCAGCTTGCGGGGCGGTAGCACAGATACGCAGTATTTT.

V and J are TRBV5-1 and TRBJ1-2, with D perhaps TRBD1 (5 bases). This CDR3 contains 14 residues. V was cut by 0 bases and J by 4 bases, with 10 bases left in between. Germline V lookup: CDR1 SGHRS, CDR2 YFSETQ. In DNA form, the CDR3 reads TGCGCCAGCAGCTTGGATGGGGCCAGCTATGGCTACACCTTC. Protein: CASSLDGASYGYTF.